These 28 T cell receptor beta chains originate from one sample sequenced in a study of T cell repertoires in cytomegalovirus infection. TCRdb used MiXCR to reprocess the reads, holding one entry per CDR3 protein. The sample gives some 590,000 distinct CDR3 sequences, around two fifths of which show up once; 48% is in the top ten. These receptors' antigens are unknown. The sequencing here drew on cultured PBMCs, taken from culture after CMV antigen stimulation. All receptors derive from a human donor in good health (CMV status not recorded). Some clones in this sample may be carry-over from other donors' samples.

This clonotype was counted a few times. V and J are TRBV9 and TRBJ2-1; 7 nucleotides match TRBD2. The CDR3 length is 16 residues. In germline, CDR1 is SGDLS, CDR2 YYNGEE. V lost 0 bases to trimming and J lost 0 bases; unmatched junction nucleotides: 3. The CDR3 nucleotides are TGTGCCAGCAGCGTAGGCGGGAGAAGCTCCTACAATGAGCAGTTCTTC. It encodes CASSVGGRSSYNEQFF.

V and J are TRBV6-2 or TRBV6-3 and TRBJ2-2; the match to TRBD1 covers 8 bases. Unmatched junction bases numbered 5, after V lost 5 bases and J lost 3 bases. Germline lookup yields CDR1 MNHEY and CDR2 SVGEGT. This CDR3 comprises 15 residues. The CDR3 here is CASSDRGHYTGELFF. In DNA, the CDR3 is TGTGCCAGCAGTGACAGGGGTCACTACACCGGGGAGCTGTTTTTT.

This rearrangement joins TRBV11-1 to TRBJ1-1; D is possibly TRBD1 (5 bases). This CDR3 has 14 residues. Germline V gene lookup returns CDR1 SGHAT and CDR2 FQDESV (reference sequence). V lost 3 bases to trimming and J lost 1 base, with 9 bases between them. The CDR3 DNA follows: TGTGCCAGCAGCTTCGAAGGGGAGAACACTGAAGCTTTCTTT. It translates to CASSFEGENTEAFF.

The sample holds one count of this clonotype. This sequence joins TRBV11-1 and TRBJ2-5; a possible D gene is TRBD2 (6 bases). Deletions cut 6 bases from V and 2 bases from J, with 16 bases between. Germline V gene sequence: CDR1 SGHAT, CDR2 FQDESV (reference sequence). The CDR3 is 15 residues long. The CDR3 reads CASSRGGMSQETQYF. CDR3 nucleotide sequence: TGTGCCAGCAGTCGTGGCGGGATGTCGCAAGAGACCCAGTACTTC.

The J gene is TRBJ1-4, the V gene TRBV12-3 or TRBV12-4; D gene ambiguous. The CDR3 length is 13 residues. The germline V and J ends were trimmed by 2 bases and 6 bases, with 7 bases remaining between them. The DNA of the CDR3 is TGTGCCAGCAGTTTAAGTTTCTATGAAAAACTGTTTTTT. Encoded protein: CASSLSFYEKLFF.

J is TRBJ2-7 and V is TRBV7-9; tentative D call: TRBD2 (5 bases). Germline V lookup: CDR1 SEHNR, CDR2 FQNEAQ (reference sequence). The CDR3 consists of 15 residues. Trimming shortened V by 1 base and J by 4 bases, and 14 bases separated the two germline ends. The CDR3 bases are TGTGCCAGCAGCTTAGGAGGGTTATTTCCTTACGAGCAGTACTTC. Protein sequence: CASSLGGLFPYEQYF.

In the case of this clonotype: Its ends do not fully match the called genes, so a read error is possible. The gene calls are TRBV5-3 and TRBJ2-7; D might be TRBD2 (6 bases). TRBV5-3 is recorded as an ORF, its role being uncertain. CDR3 size: 13 residues. The CDR3 sequence is CASSLANAGEQYF. CDR3 in DNA: TGTGCCAGCAGCTTGGCCAATGCGGGAGAGCAGTACTTC.

J is TRBJ2-5 and V is TRBV11-2; D may be TRBD2 (5 bases). Trimming cost V 5 bases and J 5 bases, with 15 bases left between them. Germline CDR1 reads SGHAT; CDR2 reads FQNNGV. This CDR3 spans 14 amino acids. This CDR3 reads CASSPETRGETQYF. The CDR3 DNA sequence: TGTGCCAGCAGCCCGGAGACAAGAGGGGAGACCCAGTACTTC.

V usage is TRBV6-5 and J usage is TRBJ1-6; D ambiguous. V was trimmed by 5 bases and J by 7 bases, leaving 15 bases between them. The CDR3 runs 15 residues. Germline V gene lookup returns CDR1 MNHEY and CDR2 SVGAGI. In DNA, the CDR3 is TGTGCCAGCAGTCGGTCAGCCCAAGCAAATTCACCCCTCCACTTT. As protein: CASSRSAQANSPLHF.

The chain carries TRBV27 and TRBJ2-2; 9 bases agree with TRBD1. Germline-derived CDR1 and CDR2 are MNHEY and SMNVEV (reference sequence). V shed 6 bases and J 4 bases; nucleotides not matched to a gene: 12. This CDR3 has 17 residues. The CDR3 spells CASSRSDRGESTGELFF. The CDR3 nucleotides are TGTGCCAGCAGCCGATCCGACAGGGGGGAGAGCACCGGGGAGCTGTTTTTT.

The table lists this clonotype with a few counts. DNA for the CDR3: TGTGCGGGCGGGACAGGGGGTCAGAGTGGCTACGAGCAGTACTTC. It yields the protein CAGGTGGQSGYEQYF. The chain employs TRBV7-2 and TRBJ2-7; 11 bases align to TRBD1. Germline V gene sequence: CDR1 SGHTA, CDR2 FQGNSA. The CDR3 length is 15 residues.

This chain connects TRBV7-2 to TRBJ2-7, with D possibly TRBD2 on 6 matching bases. Trimming removed 0 bases from V and 1 base from J, with 7 bases in between. The CDR3 is 14 residues long. In germline, CDR1 is SGHTA, CDR2 FQGNSA. This CDR3 is CASSLAGLSYEQYF. The CDR3 nucleotides read TGTGCCAGCAGCTTAGCAGGACTATCCTACGAGCAGTACTTC.

The chain couples TRBV7-9 to TRBJ2-3; TRBD2 might be the D (7 bases). Trimming shortened V by 0 bases and J by 8 bases, and 15 bases separated the two germline ends. CDR1 is SEHNR and CDR2 is FQNEAQ in the germline V gene (reference sequence). CDR3 length: 15 amino acids. CDR3 DNA: TGTGCCAGCAGCTTAGCAGGGGGGGCGGAAGTTACGCAGTATTTT. This gives the protein CASSLAGGAEVTQYF.

The V gene is TRBV27, the J gene TRBJ2-7; D is unresolved. Trimming removed 10 bases from V and 0 bases from J, with 10 bases in between. Germline CDR1 MNHEY, CDR2 SMNVEV (reference sequence). CDR3 size: 12 residues. The CDR3 DNA follows: TGTGCCAACCCAGACGTCTCCTACGAGCAGTACTTC. Translating it yields CANPDVSYEQYF.

The chain carries TRBV20-1 and TRBJ2-1, with no clear D. V lost 2 bases, J lost 0 bases, and 14 bases lay in between. The CDR3 has 16 amino acids. Germline V gene lookup returns CDR1 DFQATT and CDR2 SNEGSKA (reference sequence). CDR3 in DNA: TGCAGTGCTAGATCTAAACAGTCTAGCTCCTACAATGAGCAGTTCTTC. Its translation: CSARSKQSSSYNEQFF.

This clonotype was observed a few times. CDR3 amino acids: CASSSWVGGGYEQFF. The CDR3 nucleotides are TGTGCCAGCAGCTCGTGGGTCGGCGGGGGGTATGAGCAGTTCTTC. This chain links TRBV7-8 with TRBJ2-1; 8 bases agree with TRBD2. V was pared by 4 bases and J by 8 bases, with 10 bases of the junction left unmatched. The CDR3 covers 15 residues. The germline V gene encodes CDR1 SGHVS and CDR2 FQNEAQ.

This clonotype came up a few times. The rearrangement links TRBV7-9 to TRBJ2-5, with D unclear. The CDR3 is made up of 15 amino acids. Germline CDR1 is SEHNR and CDR2 is FQNEAQ (reference sequence). V was trimmed by 5 bases and J by 2 bases, leaving 15 bases between them. The DNA of the CDR3 is TGTGCCAGCAGCCCTCTACGGGTTGGTCAAGAGACCCAGTACTTC. This translates into CASSPLRVGQETQYF.

The chain has TRBV11-2 and TRBJ2-1; no clear D. The CDR3 totals 13 residues. The V gene's germline CDR1 is SGHAT and CDR2 FQNNGV. The V end lost 4 bases, the J end lost 10 bases, and 14 bases lay between the germline ends. The CDR3 DNA is TGTGCCAGCAGCTCCAGAGCTACCGGAGAGCAGTTCTTC. Its translation: CASSSRATGEQFF.

This clonotype was found once. The genes are TRBV20-1 and TRBJ2-5; possible D gene TRBD1, 6 bases. The CDR3 is 13 residues long. Germline CDR1 DFQATT, CDR2 SNEGSKA (reference sequence). V was cut by 3 bases and J by 4 bases, with 12 bases left in between. This CDR3 is CSASRGGSETQYF. DNA of the CDR3: TGCAGTGCTAGCCGAGGGGGTTCAGAGACCCAGTACTTC.

A note on this clonotype: A much larger clone sits a single nucleotide away, making a read error possible. The V and J genes are TRBV7-8 and TRBJ2-5; D is ambiguous. The CDR3 runs to 13 residues. V was cut by 0 bases and J by 6 bases, with 8 bases left in between. Germline V gene data show CDR1 as SGHVS and CDR2 as FQNEAQ. This chain's CDR3 is CASSLAGLKTQYF. The CDR3 region has the DNA TGTGCCAGCAGCTTAGCGGGGTTAAAGACCCAGTACTTC.

This rearrangement joins TRBV29-1 to TRBJ2-3; the D is unclear. The V end lost 7 bases, the J end lost 4 bases, and 12 bases lay between the germline ends. Germline CDR1 and CDR2: SQVTM and ANQGSEA. The CDR3 contains 12 residues. The CDR3 region has the DNA TGCAGCGCCATCACAGAGGCAGATACGCAGTATTTT. The encoded protein is CSAITEADTQYF.

This clonotype was found a few times. This chain joins TRBV11-2 and TRBJ2-4; 9 positions match TRBD2. V dropped 0 bases and J dropped 7; count of bases not matched to a gene: 10. The length of the CDR3 is 17 residues. Germline CDR1 is SGHAT and CDR2 is FQNNGV. For the CDR3, the DNA is TGTGCCAGCAGCTTAGATCCGACTAGCGGCAGGAGGAACATTCAGTACTTC. Its protein product is CASSLDPTSGRRNIQYF.

This clonotype has just one count. The chain combines TRBV28 with TRBJ2-7; D might be TRBD2 (6 bases). The V gene's germline CDR1 is MDHEN and CDR2 SYDVKM. This CDR3 is 15 amino acids long. V lost 2 bases to trimming and J lost 1 base, with 12 bases between them. The CDR3 DNA reads TGTGCCAGCAGTTTACGCGGGGCACGATCCTACGAGCAGTACTTC. It translates to CASSLRGARSYEQYF. Complete variable domain (other parts from reference TRBV28 and TRBJ2-7): DVKVTQSSRYLVKRTGEKVFLECVQDMDHENMFWYRQDPGLGLRLIYFSYDVKMKEKGDIPEGYSVSREKKERFSLILESASTNQTSMYLCASSLRGARSYEQYFGPGTRLTVT.

In this sample, this clonotype turned up a few times. The chain couples TRBV15 to TRBJ2-6; 7 bases agree with TRBD2. Germline V lookup: CDR1 LNHNV, CDR2 YYDKDF (reference sequence). The CDR3 has 17 amino acids. The V segment lost 9 bases and the J segment 0 bases; nucleotides outside the gene matches: 11. DNA for the CDR3: TGTGCCACGGGAGCGGGACGAAACCCCTCTGGGGCCAACGTCCTGACTTTC. It yields the protein CATGAGRNPSGANVLTF.

In its sample, this clonotype was seen a few times. The rearrangement joins TRBV6-2 or TRBV6-3 to TRBJ2-3, with unresolved D. The germline gives CDR1 MNHEY, CDR2 SVGEGT. CDR3 size: 14 residues. V lost 2 bases, J lost 2 bases, and 8 bases lay in between. This CDR3 reads CASSYVGFTDTQYF. DNA for the CDR3: TGTGCCAGCAGTTACGTCGGGTTCACAGATACGCAGTATTTT.

This chain connects TRBV19 to TRBJ2-2; D gene unclear. Germline CDR1 reads LNHDA; CDR2 reads SQIVND (reference sequence). The length of the CDR3 is 12 residues. Deletions cut 5 bases from V and 7 bases from J, with 8 bases between. CDR3 nucleotides: TGTGCCAGTAGTGTTCCTGGCGGGGAGCTGTTTTTT. Amino acid sequence: CASSVPGGELFF.

V usage is TRBV9 and J usage is TRBJ2-3; 7 bases match TRBD2. Germline CDR1 and CDR2: SGDLS and YYNGEE. The V segment lost 4 bases and the J segment 4 bases; nucleotides outside the gene matches: 6. The CDR3 covers 14 residues. The CDR3 here is CASSIRAGADTQYF. The CDR3 DNA is TGTGCCAGCAGCATACGGGCGGGGGCAGATACGCAGTATTTT. The complete variable domain, with remaining parts taken from reference TRBV9 and TRBJ2-3, reads DSGVTQTPKHLITATGQRVTLRCSPRSGDLSVYWYQQSLDQGLQFLIQYYNGEERAKGNILERFSAQQFPDLHSELNLSSLELGDSALYFCASSIRAGADTQYFGPGTRLTVL.

This clonotype was counted only a few times. The chain couples TRBV28 to TRBJ1-5; 9 positions match TRBD1. After removal of 6 bases from V and 9 bases from J, the junction contained 15 bases not matched to a gene. The CDR3 runs 16 residues. Germline V gene data show CDR1 as MDHEN and CDR2 as SYDVKM. The CDR3 bases are TGTGCCAGCAGCCGAGGACAGGGGCGTCGATCAGGGCCCCAGCATTTT. As protein: CASSRGQGRRSGPQHF.